This TCR beta chain was obtained from a study of CD8+ T cells in alopecia areata (dated by TCRdb to 2017 to 2018). Study-level background: Treated patients were enrolled in an open-label pilot trial of oral tofacitinib at 5 to 10 mg twice daily for moderate-to-severe alopecia areata. Patients received tofacitinib for 6 to 18 months and were then followed off drug for 6 months to check for delayed response and recurrence. To study T cell clonal expansion in alopecia areata, the researchers applied high-throughput TCRbeta sequencing to both the C3H/HeJ mouse model and human patients. Amplification of TCRbeta CDR3 regions was done by immunoSEQ multiplex PCR using 35 Vbeta forward primers and 13 Jbeta reverse primers. On the human side, TCRbeta sequencing was run on scalp tissue and on sorted CD4+ and CD8+ peripheral blood T cells from healthy controls and from alopecia areata patients with either patchy or totalis/universalis disease. RNA was obtained with the PAXgene miRNA kit for fixed scalp, the miRNeasy kit for PBMCs, and the RNeasy kit for mouse skin. Tofacitinib-treated patients had biopsies at baseline and at 4 and 24 weeks of treatment, with a later scalp biopsy in several patients. In treated patients, disease severity was measured using the SALT score, which gives the percentage of scalp surface area affected. Clonality in the scalp was compared among normal scalp (n=4), patchy alopecia areata scalp (n=8), and alopecia totalis/universalis scalp (n=8).

V lost 0 bases and J lost 10 bases; the stretch between them is 10 bases long. From cysteine to phenylalanine, the CDR3 is 14 amino acids long. Only CDR3 DNA is held: 42 bases, read in frame from base 1. The germline V gene encodes CDR1 MNHEY and CDR2 SMNVEV (reference sequence). With respect to this clone: Which antigen it targets is not known. No clone much larger than this one lies a single base away; base qualities are absent.

The library relied on the immunoSEQ multiplex PCR assay. To provide template for TCR sequencing, every sample had RNA extracted and reverse transcribed into cDNA. SuperScript III was used to make first-strand cDNA, primed with a 2:1 mix of oligo-dT and random hexamers. A synthetic immune receptor repertoire was used to measure amplification bias, and any remaining bias was corrected computationally. The study's own analysis went as follows. Raw reads were preprocessed to remove errors, and CDR3 was defined by IMGT conventions from the conserved cysteine to phenylalanine. To get clonality, Shannon entropy was normalized by log2 of the number of productive unique TCRs and the result was subtracted from 1. Scalp TCRbeta sequences were cross-referenced with sorted blood CD4 and CD8 repertoires so that the CD4 or CD8 identity of scalp clones could be inferred. Sourced from immuneACCESS, this table was stored by TCRdb with only in-frame sequences that have V and J called. A share of the clones is absent; for the studies checked, an unresolved V gene accounts for under half, and the remainder has no known explanation. V and J calls and clone size are those listed in that table; D and trimming were worked out from the DNA. Here the sample has a few hundred thousand clones; 45% to 70% occur a single time. The ten most abundant clones make up 0.9% to 0.95% of the sample.

What the research found in general, with its limitations: Tofacitinib significantly decreased scalp clonality and the number of expanded CD8+ clones among the top 100 scalp clones. Because the treated cohort was small and had only one nonresponder, larger studies are needed to examine links between baseline CD8+ expansion and response. TCR sequences shared between patients were less clear than in mice, possibly partly because of HLA diversity in the patient population. Many expanded lesional clones persisted in scalp and blood during tofacitinib treatment, which may partly explain relapse after stopping treatment. Unlike mouse skin, which is dominated by gammadelta T cells, normal human skin has resident alphabeta T cells that are also sequenced, and this complicates analysis of the scalp TCR repertoire. Lesional scalp, especially in alopecia totalis/universalis, showed higher clonality and more expanded CD8+ clones than normal scalp, suggesting antigenic drive.

The treatment or condition label, read with the paper, signifies: oral pan-JAK inhibitor, 5-10 mg twice daily. From alopecia areata patients, peripheral blood was collected along with lesional scalp punch biopsies. PBMCs were isolated by density centrifugation and stained for CD3, CD4 and CD8, and CD4+ and CD8+ T cells were sorted on a FACSAria. This sequence originates from a human donor with alopecia areata. This specimen was CD4+ T cells sorted from blood, taken at week 52, from a patient treated with tofacitinib. The chain is encoded by TRBV27 joined to TRBJ1-6; tentative D gene TRBD1, with 5 bases matching. The bases read TGTGCCAGCAGTTTATCAGGGGAGTTCTCACCCCTCCACTTT. Its product reads: CASSLSGEFSPLHF.